These T cell receptor beta chains were read from a single sample in a study of T-cell memory formation after mild COVID-19. Using its own MiXCR run on the 5' RACE reads, TCRdb lists one record per CDR3 protein. Of roughly 110,000 distinct CDR3 sequences listed, approximately 15% are singletons. Source material: PBMCs or a T cell subset sorted from them (not recorded which). These receptors all stem from a young man who had mild COVID-19 (a few samples of this study predate the infection). Cell type and time point are not known. Each CDR3 is given with its conserved first and last residue. The D gene is left open where the match is weak. Clone size appears in some rows only: once, few, many, or a class for an expanded clone.

cdr3_nt: TGCGCCAGCAGCCATGAAAATAGCAATCAGCCCCAGCATTTT; cdr3_aa: CASSHENSNQPQHF; d_call: NA; j_call: TRBJ1-5; clone_size: few; v_call: TRBV4-1
cdr3_nt: TGTGCCTGGAGTGTAGGCCTATCTGAGCAGTACTTC; cdr3_aa: CAWSVGLSEQYF; d_call: NA; j_call: TRBJ2-7; clone_size: NA; v_call: TRBV30
cdr3_nt: TGCAGCGTTGAGGAAGGCCTCCAGCAGTTCTTC; cdr3_aa: CSVEEGLQQFF; d_call: NA; j_call: TRBJ2-1; clone_size: many; v_call: TRBV29-1
cdr3_nt: TGCAGTGCTAGAGATCTCGGAGATTACAGGAATCAGCCCCAGCATTTT; cdr3_aa: CSARDLGDYRNQPQHF; d_call: NA; j_call: TRBJ1-5; clone_size: NA; v_call: TRBV20-1
cdr3_nt: TGTGCCAGCAGCCGCGGGGACAGTAAATACGAGCAGTACTTC; cdr3_aa: CASSRGDSKYEQYF; d_call: NA; j_call: TRBJ2-7; clone_size: NA; v_call: TRBV7-3
cdr3_nt: TGTGCCAGCTCACCCCCTGGGACAGGGGCCCTCTACGAGCAGTACTTC; cdr3_aa: CASSPPGTGALYEQYF; d_call: TRBD1; j_call: TRBJ2-7; clone_size: few; v_call: TRBV18
cdr3_nt: TGTGCCAGCAGCTTACGACTAGCGGGGCGCTTCGACGAGCAGTTCTTC; cdr3_aa: CASSLRLAGRFDEQFF; d_call: TRBD2; j_call: TRBJ2-1; clone_size: many; v_call: TRBV7-9
cdr3_nt: TGTGCCAGCAGTTTAAAGGGGATCTACAATGAGCAGTTCTTC; cdr3_aa: CASSLKGIYNEQFF; d_call: NA; j_call: TRBJ2-1; clone_size: NA; v_call: TRBV27
cdr3_nt: TGTGCCAGCAGCTTCGCAGGGAATGGTGGCTACACCTTC; cdr3_aa: CASSFAGNGGYTF; d_call: NA; j_call: TRBJ1-2; clone_size: many; v_call: TRBV5-6
cdr3_nt: TGTGCCAGCAGTGAATCAACCGGGACGGGAAACGATGAGCAGTTCTTC; cdr3_aa: CASSESTGTGNDEQFF; d_call: NA; j_call: TRBJ2-1; clone_size: NA; v_call: TRBV2
cdr3_nt: TGTGCCAGCAGCCGGGTCCCTGACCGTTTTCAACAGACCCAGTACTTC; cdr3_aa: CASSRVPDRFQQTQYF; d_call: NA; j_call: TRBJ2-5; clone_size: few; v_call: TRBV6-5
cdr3_nt: TGTGCCAGCAGTTACCTCGACAGCTCCTACAATGAGCAGTTCTTC; cdr3_aa: CASSYLDSSYNEQFF; d_call: NA; j_call: TRBJ2-1; clone_size: few; v_call: TRBV6-2/TRBV6-3
cdr3_nt: TGCAGCGTCAGACAGGGGGCCTCCCACTACGAGCAGTACTTC; cdr3_aa: CSVRQGASHYEQYF; d_call: TRBD1; j_call: TRBJ2-7; clone_size: NA; v_call: TRBV29-1
cdr3_nt: TGCAGCGTTGTCCCAGGAAACACTGAAGCTTTCTTT; cdr3_aa: CSVVPGNTEAFF; d_call: NA; j_call: TRBJ1-1; clone_size: few; v_call: TRBV29-1
cdr3_nt: TGCGCCAGCAGCCAAGACGCAGGTAGCGGGGGAAGAGGGCAGTTCTTC; cdr3_aa: CASSQDAGSGGRGQFF; d_call: TRBD2; j_call: TRBJ2-1; clone_size: few; v_call: TRBV4-1
cdr3_nt: TGTGCCAGCAGCTATGGACTAGCGGGGGTTCACGAGCAGTACTTC; cdr3_aa: CASSYGLAGVHEQYF; d_call: TRBD2; j_call: TRBJ2-7; clone_size: NA; v_call: TRBV11-2
cdr3_nt: TGTGCCAGCAGCCCCTCCTATACAGGGCAAGCCGGCACTGAAGCTTTCTTT; cdr3_aa: CASSPSYTGQAGTEAFF; d_call: NA; j_call: TRBJ1-1; clone_size: few; v_call: TRBV6-5
cdr3_nt: TGTGCCAGCAGCCCCTCGGTCGGCAGCCAAGAGACCCAGTACTTC; cdr3_aa: CASSPSVGSQETQYF; d_call: NA; j_call: TRBJ2-5; clone_size: many; v_call: TRBV7-2
cdr3_nt: TGCGCCAGCAGCCAAGAGGCAGGGCAGAACACTGAAGCTTTCTTT; cdr3_aa: CASSQEAGQNTEAFF; d_call: NA; j_call: TRBJ1-1; clone_size: few; v_call: TRBV4-3
cdr3_nt: TGTGCCAGCCGACTAGAGAACACCGGGGAGCTGTTTTTT; cdr3_aa: CASRLENTGELFF; d_call: NA; j_call: TRBJ2-2; clone_size: few; v_call: TRBV3-1
cdr3_nt: TGTGCCAGCAGGAGGTGGGGCGCTAATTCACCCCTCCACTTT; cdr3_aa: CASRRWGANSPLHF; d_call: NA; j_call: TRBJ1-6; clone_size: NA; v_call: TRBV27
cdr3_nt: TGTGCCAGCAGCTTTCAGGGGACGGCCTATGGCTACACCTTC; cdr3_aa: CASSFQGTAYGYTF; d_call: NA; j_call: TRBJ1-2; clone_size: many; v_call: TRBV7-9
cdr3_nt: TGCAGCTCCGAAGGGGGTGGGGGATGGTCCTACAATGAGCAGTTCTTC; cdr3_aa: CSSEGGGGWSYNEQFF; d_call: NA; j_call: TRBJ2-1; clone_size: many; v_call: TRBV29-1
cdr3_nt: TGTGCCAGCATGGGAGAGACCCAGTACTTC; cdr3_aa: CASMGETQYF; d_call: NA; j_call: TRBJ2-5; clone_size: few; v_call: TRBV25-1
cdr3_nt: TGTGCCATCAGTGAATTGCAAAAGCGGACCCAGTACTTC; cdr3_aa: CAISELQKRTQYF; d_call: NA; j_call: TRBJ2-5; clone_size: NA; v_call: TRBV10-3
cdr3_nt: TGCGCCAGCAGCCAGACGCAACGGACTAGCGGGGCAAATGAGCAGTTCTTC; cdr3_aa: CASSQTQRTSGANEQFF; d_call: TRBD2; j_call: TRBJ2-1; clone_size: NA; v_call: TRBV4-1
cdr3_nt: TGTGCCAGCAGCGGACCCTCACGGGCGGGGGGTTTCGAGACCCAGTACTTC; cdr3_aa: CASSGPSRAGGFETQYF; d_call: TRBD2; j_call: TRBJ2-5; clone_size: few; v_call: TRBV9
cdr3_nt: TGTGCCAGCAGTTCACAGGGGACGGAGACCCAGTACTTC; cdr3_aa: CASSSQGTETQYF; d_call: TRBD1; j_call: TRBJ2-5; clone_size: many; v_call: TRBV6-5
cdr3_nt: TGCGCCAGCAGCCAAGGGAGGGTGGGCACTGAAGCTTTCTTT; cdr3_aa: CASSQGRVGTEAFF; d_call: NA; j_call: TRBJ1-1; clone_size: few; v_call: TRBV4-3
cdr3_nt: TGCAGCGTTGCGTCCGGGACAGGCTTCTACGAGCAGTACTTC; cdr3_aa: CSVASGTGFYEQYF; d_call: TRBD1; j_call: TRBJ2-7; clone_size: NA; v_call: TRBV29-1
cdr3_nt: TGTGCCAGCAGCCAAGTGCCAGCGGGGGGCCCTGGCGGGGAGCTGTTTTTT; cdr3_aa: CASSQVPAGGPGGELFF; d_call: TRBD2; j_call: TRBJ2-2; clone_size: few; v_call: TRBV4-2